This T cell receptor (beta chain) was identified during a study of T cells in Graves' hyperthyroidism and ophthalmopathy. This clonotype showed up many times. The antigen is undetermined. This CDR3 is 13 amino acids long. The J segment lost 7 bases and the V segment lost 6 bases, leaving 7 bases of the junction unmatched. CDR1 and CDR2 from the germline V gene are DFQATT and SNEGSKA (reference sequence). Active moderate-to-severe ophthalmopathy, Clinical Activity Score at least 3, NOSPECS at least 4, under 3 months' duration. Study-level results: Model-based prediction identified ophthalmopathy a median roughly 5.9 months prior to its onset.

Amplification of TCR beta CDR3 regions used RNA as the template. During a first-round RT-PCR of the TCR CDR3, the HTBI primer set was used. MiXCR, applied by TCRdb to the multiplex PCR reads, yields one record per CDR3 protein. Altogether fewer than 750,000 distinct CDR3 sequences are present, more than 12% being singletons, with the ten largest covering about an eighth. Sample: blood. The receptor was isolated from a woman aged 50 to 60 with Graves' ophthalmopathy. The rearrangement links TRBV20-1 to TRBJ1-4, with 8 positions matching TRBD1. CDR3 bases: TGCAGTGCGGACGGGACAGGAGGTGAAAAACTGTTTTTT. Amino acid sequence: CSADGTGGEKLFF.